This TCR beta chain emerged from a study of response to subunit inactivated influenza vaccine. TCRdb re-called the RT-PCR reads with MiXCR, one entry per CDR3 protein. The sample lists more than 550,000 distinct CDR3 sequences, roughly 10% occurring once. Concerning this clonotype itself: Its specificity is unknown.

Study-wide results and caveats: Authors suggested each seasonal influenza vaccination recruits few new T cells.

Germline V lookup: CDR1 LGHNA, CDR2 YSLEER. This CDR3 comprises 14 residues. The V and J ends lost 8 bases and 10 bases, in that order; junction bases with no gene match: 10. J is TRBJ2-1 and V is TRBV4-3; 11 bases fit TRBD1. The sample was PBMCs from blood, taken on the day of vaccination. This clonotype was obtained from a man aged 50-59 years who received an inactivated influenza vaccine. CDR3 DNA sequence: TGCGCCAGCCGGAGGACAGGGGGCGCGGGGGAGCAGTTCTTC. Its protein product is CASRRTGGAGEQFF.